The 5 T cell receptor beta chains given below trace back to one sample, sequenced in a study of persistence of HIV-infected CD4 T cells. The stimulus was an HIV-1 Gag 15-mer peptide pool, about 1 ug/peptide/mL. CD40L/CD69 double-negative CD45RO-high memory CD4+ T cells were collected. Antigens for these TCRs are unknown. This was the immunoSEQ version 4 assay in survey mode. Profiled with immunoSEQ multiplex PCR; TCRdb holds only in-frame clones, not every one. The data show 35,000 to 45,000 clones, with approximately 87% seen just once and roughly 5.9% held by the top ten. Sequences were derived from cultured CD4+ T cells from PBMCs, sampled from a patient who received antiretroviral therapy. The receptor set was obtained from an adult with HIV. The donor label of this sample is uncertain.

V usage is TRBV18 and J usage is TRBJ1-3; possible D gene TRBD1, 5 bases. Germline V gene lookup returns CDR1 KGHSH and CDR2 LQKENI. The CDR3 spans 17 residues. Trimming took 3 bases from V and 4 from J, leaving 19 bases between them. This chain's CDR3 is CASSPGEGIFSGNTIYF. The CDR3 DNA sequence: TGTGCCAGCTCACCTGGAGAGGGGATCTTTTCAGGAAACACCATATATTTT.

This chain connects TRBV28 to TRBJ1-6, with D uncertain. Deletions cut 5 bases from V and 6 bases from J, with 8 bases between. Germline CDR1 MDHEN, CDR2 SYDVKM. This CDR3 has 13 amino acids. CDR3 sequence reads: CASSKTANSPLHF. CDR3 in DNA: TGTGCCAGCAGTAAAACAGCTAATTCACCCCTCCACTTT.

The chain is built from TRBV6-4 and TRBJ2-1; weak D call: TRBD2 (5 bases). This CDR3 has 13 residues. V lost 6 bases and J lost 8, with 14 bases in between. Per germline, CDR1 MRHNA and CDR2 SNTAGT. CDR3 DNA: TGTGCCAGCAGCGAGACTATCTTGCATGAGCAGTTCTTC. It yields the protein CASSETILHEQFF.

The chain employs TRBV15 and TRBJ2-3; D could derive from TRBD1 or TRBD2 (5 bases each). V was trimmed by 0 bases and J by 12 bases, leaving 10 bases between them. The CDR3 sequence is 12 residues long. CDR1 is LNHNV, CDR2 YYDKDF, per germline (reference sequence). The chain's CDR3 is CATSRDPRGQYF. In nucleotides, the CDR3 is TGTGCCACCAGCAGAGATCCTCGGGGCCAGTATTTT. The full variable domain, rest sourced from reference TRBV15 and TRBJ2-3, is DAMVIQNPRYQVTQFGKPVTLSCSQTLNHNVMYWYQQKSSQAPKLLFHYYDKDFNNEADTPDNFQSRRPNTSFCFLDIRSPGLGDTAMYLCATSRDPRGQYFGPGTRLTVL.

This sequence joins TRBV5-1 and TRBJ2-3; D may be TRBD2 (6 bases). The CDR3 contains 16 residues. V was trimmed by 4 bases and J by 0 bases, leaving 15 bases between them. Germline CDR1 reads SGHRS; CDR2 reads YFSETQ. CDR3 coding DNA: TGCGCCAGCAGCAAAGGAGGGGAAAGAAGCACAGATACGCAGTATTTT. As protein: CASSKGGERSTDTQYF. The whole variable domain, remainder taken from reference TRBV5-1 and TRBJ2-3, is KAGVTQTPRYLIKTRGQQVTLSCSPISGHRSVSWYQQTPGQGLQFLFEYFSETQRNKGNFPGRFSGRQFSNSRSEMNVSTLELGDSALYLCASSKGGERSTDTQYFGPGTRLTVL.